This TCR beta chain was identified during a study of T-cell reconstitution after alpha-beta-depleted transplantation in children. It was with unique molecular identifiers that the TCRbeta library was prepared. From the PCR reads, TCRdb called clonotypes with MiXCR, one entry per CDR3 protein. The sample consists of approximately 240,000 distinct CDR3 sequences, 9.7% of them appearing once. Germline V gene sequence: CDR1 SQVTM, CDR2 ANQGSEA. Deletions cut 4 bases from V and 0 bases from J, with 13 bases between. This CDR3 region has 14 residues. The sequence derives from a human donor who donated a stem cell graft to a child with SCID. Material: PBMCs from the stem cell graft donor, obtained from the stem cell graft. The V gene is TRBV29-1, the J gene TRBJ2-7; tentatively, D is TRBD1 or TRBD2 (5 bases each). The CDR3 region is CSVGFGADSYEQYF. CDR3 coding DNA: TGCAGCGTTGGATTCGGGGCAGACTCCTACGAGCAGTACTTC.